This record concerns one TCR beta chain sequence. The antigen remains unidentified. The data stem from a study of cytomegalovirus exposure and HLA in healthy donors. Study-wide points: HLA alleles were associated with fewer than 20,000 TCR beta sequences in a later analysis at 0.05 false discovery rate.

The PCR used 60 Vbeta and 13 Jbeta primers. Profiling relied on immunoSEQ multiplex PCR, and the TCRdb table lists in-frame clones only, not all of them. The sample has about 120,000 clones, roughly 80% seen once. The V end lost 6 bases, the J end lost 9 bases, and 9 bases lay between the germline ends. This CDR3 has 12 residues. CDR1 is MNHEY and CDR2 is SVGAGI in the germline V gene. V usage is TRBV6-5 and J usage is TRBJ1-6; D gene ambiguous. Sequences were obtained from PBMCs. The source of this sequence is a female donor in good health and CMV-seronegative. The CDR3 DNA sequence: TGTGCCAGCAGCCAAGGCGGTTCACCCCTCCACTTT. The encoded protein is CASSQGGSPLHF.